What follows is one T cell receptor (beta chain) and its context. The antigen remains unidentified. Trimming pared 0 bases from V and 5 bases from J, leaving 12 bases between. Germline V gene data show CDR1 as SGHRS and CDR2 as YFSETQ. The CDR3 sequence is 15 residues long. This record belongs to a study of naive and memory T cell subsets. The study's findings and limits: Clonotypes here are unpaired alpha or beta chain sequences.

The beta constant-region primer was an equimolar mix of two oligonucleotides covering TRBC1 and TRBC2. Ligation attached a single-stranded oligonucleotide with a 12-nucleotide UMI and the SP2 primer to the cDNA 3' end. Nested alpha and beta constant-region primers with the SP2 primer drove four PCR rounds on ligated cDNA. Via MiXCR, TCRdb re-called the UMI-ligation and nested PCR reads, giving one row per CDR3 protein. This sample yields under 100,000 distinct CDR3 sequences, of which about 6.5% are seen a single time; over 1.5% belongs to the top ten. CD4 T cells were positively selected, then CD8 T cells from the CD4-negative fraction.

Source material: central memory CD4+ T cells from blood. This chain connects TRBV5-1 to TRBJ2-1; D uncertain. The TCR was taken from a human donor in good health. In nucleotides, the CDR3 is TGCGCCAGCAGCTTGGGTGGCCGCAGAAACAATGAGCAGTTCTTC. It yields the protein CASSLGGRRNNEQFF. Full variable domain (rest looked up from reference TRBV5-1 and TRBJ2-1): KAGVTQTPRYLIKTRGQQVTLSCSPISGHRSVSWYQQTPGQGLQFLFEYFSETQRNKGNFPGRFSGRQFSNSRSEMNVSTLELGDSALYLCASSLGGRRNNEQFFGPGTRLTVL.